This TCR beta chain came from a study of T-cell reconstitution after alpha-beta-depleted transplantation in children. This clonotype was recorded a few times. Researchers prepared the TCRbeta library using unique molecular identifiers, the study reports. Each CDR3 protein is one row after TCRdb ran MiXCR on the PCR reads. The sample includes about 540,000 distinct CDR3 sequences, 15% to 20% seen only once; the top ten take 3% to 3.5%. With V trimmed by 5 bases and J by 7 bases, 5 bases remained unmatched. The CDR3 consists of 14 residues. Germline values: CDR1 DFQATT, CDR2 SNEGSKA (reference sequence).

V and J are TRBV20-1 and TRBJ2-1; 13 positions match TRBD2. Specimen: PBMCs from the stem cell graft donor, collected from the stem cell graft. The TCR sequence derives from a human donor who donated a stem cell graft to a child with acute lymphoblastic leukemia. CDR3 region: CSALTSGRTNEQFF. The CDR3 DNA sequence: TGCAGTGCTCTGACTAGCGGGAGGACAAATGAGCAGTTCTTC.